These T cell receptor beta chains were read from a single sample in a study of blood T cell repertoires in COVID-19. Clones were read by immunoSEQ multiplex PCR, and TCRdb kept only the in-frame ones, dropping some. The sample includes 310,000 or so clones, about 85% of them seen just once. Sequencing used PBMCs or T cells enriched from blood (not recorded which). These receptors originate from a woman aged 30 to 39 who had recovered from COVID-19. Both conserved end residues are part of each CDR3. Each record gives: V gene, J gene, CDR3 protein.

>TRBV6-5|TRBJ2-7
CASSRTAYEQYF
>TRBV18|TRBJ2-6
CASYPGGAGANVLTF
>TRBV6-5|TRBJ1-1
CASSYVGRATEAFF
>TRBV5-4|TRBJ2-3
CASSTIAGASPGGTQYF
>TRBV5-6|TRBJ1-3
CASSPVSGGGNTIYF
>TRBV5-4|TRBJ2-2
CASSRDPGTGNTGELFF
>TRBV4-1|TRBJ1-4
CASSQDGGTNEKLFF
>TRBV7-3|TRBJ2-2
CASSPPDTGELFF
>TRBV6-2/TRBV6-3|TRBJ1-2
CASSYSGTHGYTF
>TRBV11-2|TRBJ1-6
CASSRGSQLISPLHF
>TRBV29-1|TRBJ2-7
CSVSRQGISYEQYF
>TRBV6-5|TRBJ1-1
CASRPGDRIEAFF
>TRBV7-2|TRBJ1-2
CASSPFWGQASRDYGYTF
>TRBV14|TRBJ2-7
CASSQLPRGEQYF
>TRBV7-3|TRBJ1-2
CASSLSGAISGYTF
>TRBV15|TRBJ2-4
CATSSPNSRGAKNIQYF
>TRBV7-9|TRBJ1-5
CASSLEVGALSNQPQHF
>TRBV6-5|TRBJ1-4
CASRVTFLGEKLFF
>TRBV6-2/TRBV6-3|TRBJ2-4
CASSYVTGGKSRGSKNIQYF
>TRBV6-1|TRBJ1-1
CASSETGGNTEAFF
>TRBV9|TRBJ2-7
CASSPTGQGGHEQYF
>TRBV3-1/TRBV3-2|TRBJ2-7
CASSLLRGAEQYF
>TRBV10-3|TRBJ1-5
CAISEGGTAQPQHF
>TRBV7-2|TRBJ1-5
CASSPSGQPQHF
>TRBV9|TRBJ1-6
CASSADTRGSPLHF
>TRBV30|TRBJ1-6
CAWHPSGLNSPLHF
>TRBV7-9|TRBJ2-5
CASSPRDRGVEETQYF
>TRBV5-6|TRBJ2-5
CASSLAVWGGPQETQYF
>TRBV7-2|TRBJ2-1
CASSLDGIPYNEQFF
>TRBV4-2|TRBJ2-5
CASSQEGTRLETQYF
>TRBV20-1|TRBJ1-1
CSASRGGQTEAFF
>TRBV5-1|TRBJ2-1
CASSLTTLAGGLYNEQFF
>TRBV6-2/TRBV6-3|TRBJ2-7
CASSYGGTASYEQYF
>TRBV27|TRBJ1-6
CASSLASYRDSPLHF
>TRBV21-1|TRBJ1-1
CASSLNRAGDTEAFF
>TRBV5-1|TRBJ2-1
CASSPEGNGGYEQFF
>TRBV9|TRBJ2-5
CASSVVGGETQYF
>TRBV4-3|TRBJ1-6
CASSQNRGGNSPLHF
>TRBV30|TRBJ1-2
CAWRNGVLNYGYTF
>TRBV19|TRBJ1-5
CASSRPPGVSGQPQHF
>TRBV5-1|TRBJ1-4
CASSSGQGNEKLFF
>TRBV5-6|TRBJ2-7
CASSYVRQDSYEQYF
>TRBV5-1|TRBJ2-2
CASSWGDFGTGELFF
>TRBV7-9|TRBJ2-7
CASSLESGGSYEQYF
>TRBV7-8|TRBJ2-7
CASSLGGGYEQYF
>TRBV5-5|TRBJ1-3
CASSQGQGTIGNTIYF
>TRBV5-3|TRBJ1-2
CARSSLQSQGASGYGYTF